This is a list of T cell receptor beta chains from one sample in a study of neurological immune-mediated disorders. TCRdb independently ran MiXCR on the 5' RACE reads; one entry per CDR3 protein. This sample carries tens of thousands of distinct CDR3 sequences, approximately 4% of them seen once, and the ten largest clones take approximately 3%. The sequenced sample was PBMCs. Receptor source: a woman between 50 and 59 years old with multiple sclerosis. Each CDR3 is given with its conserved first and last residue. A D gene is named only where the DNA matches it firmly. The size entry is marked missing in some rows and otherwise reads once, few, many or a size class.

J,size,length,V,D,DNA,CDR3
TRBJ2-2,many,12,TRBV3-1,TRBD1,TGTGCCAGCAGCCTCAGGGGGGGGGAGCTGTTTTTT,CASSLRGGELFF
TRBJ2-7,-,15,TRBV5-1,-,TGCGCCAGCAGCGGCGGGACATGGTCGTTCTACGAGCAGTACTTC,CASSGGTWSFYEQYF
TRBJ2-2,many,15,TRBV9,TRBD2,TGTGCCAGCAGCGTGCTAGCGGGGTACACCGGGGAGCTGTTTTTT,CASSVLAGYTGELFF
TRBJ2-7,many,13,TRBV6-5,-,TGTGCCAGCAGTTACGCCTACGACGCTGGGCAGTACTTC,CASSYAYDAGQYF
TRBJ2-7,many,15,TRBV20-1,TRBD2,TGCAGTGCTAGAGTTTCGGGGGGGGGCTCCTACGAGCAGTACTTC,CSARVSGGGSYEQYF
TRBJ2-2,many,16,TRBV12-3/TRBV12-4,TRBD2,TGTGCCAGCAGTTTAGTTCCAGCGGGGGTTATCGGGGAGCTGTTTTTT,CASSLVPAGVIGELFF
TRBJ1-1,many,13,TRBV27,-,TGTGCCAGCAGGTCCGGATGGGTCACTGAAGCTTTCTTT,CASRSGWVTEAFF
TRBJ2-7,many,12,TRBV27,-,TGTGCCAGCAAAAGGGGGGGTGGCGAGCAGTACTTC,CASKRGGGEQYF
TRBJ2-7,few,14,TRBV3-1,TRBD1,TGTGCCAGCAGCCAACTGGGACAGACCTACGAGCAGTACTTC,CASSQLGQTYEQYF
TRBJ1-5,many,14,TRBV7-9,TRBD1,TGTGCCAGCAGCCCAGGGGGTTTCGGACAGCCCCAGCATTTT,CASSPGGFGQPQHF
TRBJ1-5,many,14,TRBV12-3/TRBV12-4,TRBD1,TGTGCCAGCAGTTTAGGGACAGGCTATCAGCCCCAGCATTTT,CASSLGTGYQPQHF
TRBJ1-2,many,11,TRBV20-1,-,TGCAGTGCTACAGGGTCGGGAGGCTACACCTTC,CSATGSGGYTF
TRBJ2-2,many,15,TRBV9,TRBD2,TGTGCCAGCAGCGTAGGGGACTACGACACCGGGGAGCTGTTTTTT,CASSVGDYDTGELFF
TRBJ2-3,many,14,TRBV7-6,-,TGTGCCAGCAGCTTGGGGACGGGGCGGGATACGCAGTATTTT,CASSLGTGRDTQYF
TRBJ1-5,-,15,TRBV4-1,-,TGCGCCAGCAGCCTGCAGGGGTCCGGCAATCAGCCCCAGCATTTT,CASSLQGSGNQPQHF
TRBJ2-1,many,19,TRBV7-3,-,TGTGCCAGCAGCTTAACGCCCTCTGAGGGTGGGAGCTCCTACAATGAGCAGTTCTTC,CASSLTPSEGGSSYNEQFF
TRBJ2-1,many,15,TRBV5-1,TRBD1,TGCGCCAGCAGCTTGGGGTGGGACAGGGGGCTTGAGCAGTTCTTC,CASSLGWDRGLEQFF
TRBJ1-5,many,16,TRBV27,-,TGTGCCAGCAGCGCCGGGGCACTGGATAGCAATCAGCCCCAGCATTTT,CASSAGALDSNQPQHF
TRBJ1-1,many,14,TRBV20-1,-,TGCAGTGCTAGAGCGGGTAGGACCTACACTGAAGCTTTCTTT,CSARAGRTYTEAFF
TRBJ2-3,many,15,TRBV5-1,TRBD1,TGCGCCAGCAGACGGGGACAGGAGAGCACAGATACGCAGTATTTT,CASRRGQESTDTQYF
TRBJ2-1,few,15,TRBV7-2,TRBD2,TGTGCCAGCAGCTTTTCTCGGCTAGCGGGCGATGAGCAGTTCTTC,CASSFSRLAGDEQFF
TRBJ2-3,many,14,TRBV10-3,-,TGTGCCATCCGTGGGGGACACACAACCGATACGCAGTATTTT,CAIRGGHTTDTQYF
TRBJ2-7,many,13,TRBV6-2/TRBV6-3,-,TGTGCCAGCAGTTACTCGGTGGGGAACGAGCAGTACTTC,CASSYSVGNEQYF
TRBJ2-2,many,17,TRBV4-1,-,TGCGCCAGCAGCCAAGTCCAACAGGGTCGTTTTTCCGGGGAGCTGTTTTTT,CASSQVQQGRFSGELFF
TRBJ2-5,many,13,TRBV25-1,-,TGTGCCAGCAGTGCGGGACTTCAAGAGACCCAGTACTTC,CASSAGLQETQYF
TRBJ2-2,few,18,TRBV5-1,-,TGCGCCAGCAGCTTGGCCGGGTCCAACCGAGTAGGCACCGGGGAGCTGTTTTTT,CASSLAGSNRVGTGELFF
TRBJ2-3,many,11,TRBV3-1,-,TGTGCCAGCAGCCGGGGTAATACGCAGTATTTT,CASSRGNTQYF
TRBJ2-7,many,16,TRBV4-3,-,TGCGCCAGCAGCCAAGAGGGAGGGGGACAGCACTACGAGCAGTACTTC,CASSQEGGGQHYEQYF
TRBJ2-1,many,21,TRBV7-2,-,TGTGCCAGCAGCTTAGCGCTTTCAGGGGGACTAGTACGGCGCTCCTACAATGAGCAGTTCTTC,CASSLALSGGLVRRSYNEQFF
TRBJ1-2,many,16,TRBV6-5,-,TGTGCCAGCAGATCGGGGGGGTGGGGAGTCAACTATGGCTACACCTTC,CASRSGGWGVNYGYTF
TRBJ2-7,many,14,TRBV20-1,TRBD2,TGCAGTGCGCCGGGACTAGCGGGGCGGTACGAGCAGTACTTC,CSAPGLAGRYEQYF
TRBJ2-3,many,15,TRBV7-2,-,TGTGCCAGCACCTCCAGAGCGGCCCGCGTGGATACGCAGTATTTT,CASTSRAARVDTQYF
TRBJ2-4,many,20,TRBV7-9,TRBD2,TGTGCCAGCAGCTTAGCCGGACTAGCGGGGGAATTACTCAGCAAAAACATTCAGTACTTC,CASSLAGLAGELLSKNIQYF
TRBJ2-3,many,15,TRBV29-1,-,TGCAGCGTCCGGGGGGCCCCGCAGTCTACAGATACGCAGTATTTT,CSVRGAPQSTDTQYF
TRBJ2-2,many,17,TRBV5-1,-,TGCGCCAGCAGCTCACTTCCAAGGCCGAGGGACACCGGGGAGCTGTTTTTT,CASSSLPRPRDTGELFF
TRBJ2-3,many,14,TRBV6-5,-,TGTGCCAGCAGCGGCTGGCGAAGCACAGATACGCAGTATTTT,CASSGWRSTDTQYF
TRBJ2-2,many,15,TRBV7-2,-,TGTGCCAGCAGCCCGGTAGCGGAGAACACCGGGGAGCTGTTTTTT,CASSPVAENTGELFF
TRBJ1-1,many,13,TRBV5-1,-,TGCGCCAGCAGCGTCTCCGTGAACACTGAAGCTTTCTTT,CASSVSVNTEAFF
TRBJ2-1,many,15,TRBV4-3,TRBD1,TGCGCCAGCAGCCAAGGGACAGGTAACTACAATGAGCAGTTCTTC,CASSQGTGNYNEQFF
TRBJ1-2,many,12,TRBV20-1,-,TGCAGTGCTAGTCGAGGGGCCTATGGCTACACCTTC,CSASRGAYGYTF
TRBJ2-2,many,12,TRBV12-3/TRBV12-4,-,TGTGCCAGCAGTTTCGGTGCCGGGGAGCTGTTTTTT,CASSFGAGELFF
TRBJ2-3,-,18,TRBV12-5,TRBD2,TGTGCTAGTGGTTTGGTGTCTGGACTAGCGGGGGGGACAGATACGCAGTATTTT,CASGLVSGLAGGTDTQYF
TRBJ1-3,many,16,TRBV6-5,-,TGTGCCAGCAGTCCCTCAGGCGGGGGCTCCGGAAACACCATATATTTT,CASSPSGGGSGNTIYF
TRBJ2-7,many,19,TRBV10-3,TRBD2,TGTGCCATCAGTGGATCGCCAATCGGGGGGGGCGCAAGATCCTACGAGCAGTACTTC,CAISGSPIGGGARSYEQYF
TRBJ1-3,many,16,TRBV9,-,TGTGCCAGCAGCGTAGCGACCTTCAGCTCTGGAAACACCATATATTTT,CASSVATFSSGNTIYF